Presented here are 9 T cell receptor beta chains from one specimen sequenced in a study of T cell clonality in common variable immunodeficiency. No cognate antigen is known for these TCRs. Clones were sequenced by immunoSEQ multiplex PCR, and TCRdb holds only the in-frame ones, with some missing. There are some 19,000 clones in the sample, none observed a single time. Study outcomes and limitations: Fewer deletions and N-nucleotide insertions were reportedly seen in common variable immunodeficiency TCR beta sequences.

Sequencing input: peripheral blood mononuclear cells. Receptors originate from a human donor with common variable immunodeficiency.

With respect to this clone: The read stops 3 residues short of the end of the CDR3; the missing end is completed from the germline J gene. The V and J genes are TRBV2 and TRBJ1-6; D is possibly TRBD1 (5 bases). This CDR3 spans 12 amino acids. V lost 7 bases and J lost 11, with 12 bases in between. CDR1 is SNHLY, CDR2 FYNNEI, per germline. This CDR3 is CASNLQGPPLHF. The part of the CDR3 DNA that was read is TGTGCCAGCAATCTCCAGGGCCCACCC. The full variable domain, with the rest looked up from reference TRBV2 and TRBJ1-6, is EPEVTQTPSHQVTQMGQEVILRCVPISNHLYFYWYRQILGQKVEFLVSFYNNEISEKSEIFDDQFSVERPDGSNFTLKIRSTKLEDSAMYFCASNLQGPPLHFGNGTRLTVT.

Notes on this clone: From the germline J gene comes the end of the CDR3, since the read stops 3 residues before it. V usage is TRBV7-2 and J usage is TRBJ2-3; D possibly corresponds to TRBD2 (6 bases). Trimming left V 7 bases short and J 0 bases short, with 14 bases between. This CDR3 comprises 15 residues. The V gene's germline CDR1 is SGHTA and CDR2 FQGNSA. The covered CDR3 bases are TGTGCCAGCACCCTTACTAGCACTAGCACAGATACG. It encodes CASTLTSTSTDT. The whole CDR3 region reads CASTLTSTSTDTQYF. Complete variable domain (other parts from reference TRBV7-2 and TRBJ2-3): GAGVSQSPSNKVTEKGKDVELRCDPISGHTALYWYRQSLGQGLEFLIYFQGNSAPDKSGLPSDRFSAERTGGSVSTLTIQRTQQEDSAVYLCASTLTSTSTDTQYFGPGTRLTVL.

On this clone: The read stops 3 residues short of the end of the CDR3; the missing end is completed from the germline J gene. The rearrangement links TRBV19 to TRBJ1-5; 8 nucleotides match TRBD1. CDR3 length: 15 residues. V shed 3 bases, J shed 3 bases, and the junction held 4 bases outside the gene matches. The germline CDR1 and CDR2 sequences are LNHDA and SQIVND (reference sequence). CDR3 bases read: TGTGCCAGTAGTATCACGACAGGGGCCAATCAGCCC. Amino acids: CASSITTGANQP. The whole CDR3 region reads CASSITTGANQPQHF. Together with reference TRBV19 and TRBJ1-5, the CDR3 gives the full variable domain: DGGITQSPKYLFRKEGQNVTLSCEQNLNHDAMYWYRQDPGQGLRLIYYSQIVNDFQKGDIAEGYSVSREKKESFPLTVTSAQKNPTAFYLCASSITTGANQPQHFGDGTRLSIL.

In this sample, this clone turned up many times. Read sequence stops 3 residues before the CDR3 end, and the germline J gene provides the missing end. The chain joins TRBV7-9 to TRBJ2-5; D is perhaps TRBD1 (6 bases). V was clipped by 6 bases and J by 3 bases, with 14 bases between them. This CDR3 region has 14 residues. Germline V gene sequence: CDR1 SEHNR, CDR2 FQNEAQ (reference sequence). CDR3 residues: CASSFGQFEETQYF. CDR3 DNA (partial): TGTGCCAGCAGTTTCGGACAGTTCGAAGAGACC. The variable domain in full, completed from reference TRBV7-9 and TRBJ2-5, reads DTGVSQNPRHKITKRGQNVTFRCDPISEHNRLYWYRQTLGQGPEFLTYFQNEAQLEKSRLLSDRFSAERPKGSFSTLEIQRTEQGDSAMYLCASSFGQFEETQYFGPGTRLLVL.

This clone is categorized as medium-sized. Coverage ceases 3 residues before the CDR3 finishes, and the germline J gene fills in the end. The V gene is TRBV20-1, the J gene TRBJ2-3, with 11 bases matching TRBD2. The CDR3 length is 13 residues. From germline, CDR1 is DFQATT and CDR2 SNEGSKA (reference sequence). The V and J ends lost 6 bases and 3 bases, in that order; junction bases with no gene match: 2. The CDR3 loop is CSARTSGTDTQYF. The sequenced CDR3 bases are TGCAGTGCCCGGACTAGCGGGACAGATACG.

This clone was picked up many times. The read finishes 3 residues shy of the CDR3 end, and the germline J gene is used to complete it. The chain has TRBV2 and TRBJ1-1; the D is unclear. Germline lookup yields CDR1 SNHLY and CDR2 FYNNEI. This CDR3 spans 11 amino acids. Trimming stripped 6 bases from V and 7 bases from J, with 9 bases between. The DNA read from the CDR3 is TGTGCCAGCAGAGTGGCGGGTGAA. Its translation: CASRVAGE. The whole CDR3 protein reads CASRVAGEAFF. Looking up the rest from reference TRBV2 and TRBJ1-1 gives the full variable domain: EPEVTQTPSHQVTQMGQEVILRCVPISNHLYFYWYRQILGQKVEFLVSFYNNEISEKSEIFDDQFSVERPDGSNFTLKIRSTKLEDSAMYFCASRVAGEAFFGQGTRLTVV.

Of note for this clone: The read gets to within 3 residues of the CDR3 end, and the germline J gene fills in the rest. The rearrangement joins TRBV5-1 to TRBJ1-3, with no clear D. The CDR3 spans 16 residues. Trimming stripped 4 bases from V and 4 bases from J, with 18 bases between. The germline gives CDR1 SGHRS, CDR2 YFSETQ. The CDR3 loop reads CASSPATHNKGNTIYF. The part of the CDR3 DNA that was read is TGCGCCAGCAGCCCTGCAACTCATAATAAGGGAAACACC.

This clone was recorded many times. The sequenced fragment ends 3 residues before the CDR3 boundary, so the rest is inferred from the germline J gene. V and J are TRBV20-1 and TRBJ1-2, with D possibly being TRBD1 (5 bases). Trimming took 0 bases from V and 3 from J, leaving 14 bases between them. CDR3 length: 15 amino acids. The V gene's germline CDR1 is DFQATT and CDR2 SNEGSKA (reference sequence). Incomplete CDR3 DNA: TGCAGTGCTAGAGATAGCCACCTAGGGGACTATGGC. Its translation: CSARDSHLGDYG. The complete CDR3 protein is CSARDSHLGDYGYTF.

This clone appeared a few times. The CDR3 end is not reached by the read, which stops 3 residues before it; the germline J gene fills it in. V usage is TRBV30 and J usage is TRBJ1-6, with TRBD1 matching 7 bases. The CDR3 runs 17 residues. Trimming at V came to 2 bases and at J to 7 bases, leaving 14 bases not matched to a gene. From germline, CDR1 is GTSNPN and CDR2 SVGIG (reference sequence). The CDR3 here is CAWSHDGTALGNSPLHF. Incomplete CDR3 DNA: TGTGCCTGGAGTCATGACGGGACAGCTCTGGGGAATTCACCC.